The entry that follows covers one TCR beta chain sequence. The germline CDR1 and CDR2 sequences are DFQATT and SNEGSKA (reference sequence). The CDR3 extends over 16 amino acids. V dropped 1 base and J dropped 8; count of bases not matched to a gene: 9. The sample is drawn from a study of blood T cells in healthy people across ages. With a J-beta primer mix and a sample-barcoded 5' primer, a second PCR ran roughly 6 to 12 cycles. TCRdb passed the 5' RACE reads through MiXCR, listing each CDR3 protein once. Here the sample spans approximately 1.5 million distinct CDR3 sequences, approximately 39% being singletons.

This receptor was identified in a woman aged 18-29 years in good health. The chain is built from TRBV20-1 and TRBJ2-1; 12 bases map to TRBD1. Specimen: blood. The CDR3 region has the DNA TGCAGTGCTAGAGGGGACAGGGGGCGTAAAGGGGATGAGCAGTTCTTC. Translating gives CSARGDRGRKGDEQFF.